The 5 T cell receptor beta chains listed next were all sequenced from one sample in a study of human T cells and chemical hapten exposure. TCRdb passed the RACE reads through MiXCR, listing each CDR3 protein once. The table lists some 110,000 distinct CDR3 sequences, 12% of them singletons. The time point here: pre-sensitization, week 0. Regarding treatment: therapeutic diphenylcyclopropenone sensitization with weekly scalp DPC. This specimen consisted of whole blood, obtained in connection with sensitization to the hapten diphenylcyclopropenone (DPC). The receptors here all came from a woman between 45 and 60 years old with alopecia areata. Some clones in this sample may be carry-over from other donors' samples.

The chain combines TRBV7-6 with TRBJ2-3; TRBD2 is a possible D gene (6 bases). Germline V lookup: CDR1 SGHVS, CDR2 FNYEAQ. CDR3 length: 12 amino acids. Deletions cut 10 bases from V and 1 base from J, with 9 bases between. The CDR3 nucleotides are TGTGCCACCGGCGGGGGCACAGATACGCAGTATTTT. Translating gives CATGGGTDTQYF.

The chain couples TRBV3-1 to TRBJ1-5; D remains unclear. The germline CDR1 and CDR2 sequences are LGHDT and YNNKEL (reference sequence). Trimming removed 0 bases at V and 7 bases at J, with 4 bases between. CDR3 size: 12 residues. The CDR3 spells CASSQEGQPQHF. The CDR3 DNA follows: TGTGCCAGCAGCCAAGAAGGGCAGCCCCAGCATTTT.

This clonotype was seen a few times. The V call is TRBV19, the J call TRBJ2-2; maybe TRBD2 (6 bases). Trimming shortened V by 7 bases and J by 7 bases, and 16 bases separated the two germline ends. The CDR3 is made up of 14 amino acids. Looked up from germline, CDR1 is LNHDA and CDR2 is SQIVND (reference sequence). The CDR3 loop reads CASTHMGGVGELFF. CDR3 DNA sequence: TGTGCCAGTACCCACATGGGGGGAGTCGGGGAGCTGTTTTTT.

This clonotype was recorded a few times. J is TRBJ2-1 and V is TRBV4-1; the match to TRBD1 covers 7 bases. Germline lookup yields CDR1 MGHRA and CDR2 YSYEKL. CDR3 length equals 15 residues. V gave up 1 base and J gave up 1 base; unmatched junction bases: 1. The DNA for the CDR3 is TGCGCCAGCAGCCAAGGACAGGGTTCCTACAATGAGCAGTTCTTC. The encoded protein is CASSQGQGSYNEQFF.

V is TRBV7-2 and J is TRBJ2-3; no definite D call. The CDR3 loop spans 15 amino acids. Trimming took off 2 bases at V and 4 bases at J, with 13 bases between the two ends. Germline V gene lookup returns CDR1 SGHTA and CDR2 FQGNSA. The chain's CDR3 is CASSLTSVAADTQYF. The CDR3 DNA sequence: TGTGCCAGCAGCTTAACTTCTGTGGCGGCAGATACGCAGTATTTT.